Listed below are T cell receptor beta chains from one sample, sequenced in a study of memory CD4+ T cells and cytomegalovirus serostatus. Clones were sequenced by immunoSEQ multiplex PCR, and TCRdb holds only the in-frame ones, with some missing. Of about 38,000 clones in the sample, roughly 85% were seen once. Sequencing was performed on memory CD4+ T cells from blood. These TCRs come from an adult in good health and CMV-seropositive. CDR3s include the opening cysteine and the closing phenylalanine or tryptophan. The D gene is left open where the match is weak. For some rows the clone size is stated as once, few or many, or as a class when expanded; others skip it.

d_call j_call v_call clone_size cdr3_nt cdr3_aa
TRBD2 TRBJ2-7 TRBV7-9 . TGTGCCAGCAGCCCCTGGACTAGCGGACCCTACGAGCAGTACTTC CASSPWTSGPYEQYF
TRBD1 TRBJ1-5 TRBV7-2 . TGTGCCAGCAGCTTAGATGGGACAGGGGCGCAGCCCCAGCATTTT CASSLDGTGAQPQHF
TRBD1 TRBJ2-1 TRBV4-2 few TGTGCCAGCAGCCAAGACGAGGGGGCCCAGCAGTTCTTC CASSQDEGAQQFF
. TRBJ1-1 TRBV28 few TGTGCCAGCACCCAATCCACGGTCAACACTGAAGCTTTCTTT CASTQSTVNTEAFF
. TRBJ1-1 TRBV4-3 . TGCGCCAGCAGGAAGAGTGGTTACACTGAAGCTTTCTTT CASRKSGYTEAFF
. TRBJ1-6 TRBV7-2 . TGTGCCAGCAGCTTATTAGGATCACCCCTCCACTTT CASSLLGSPLHF
TRBD2 TRBJ2-7 TRBV18 few TGTGCCAGCTCACCACGGCGGGAGGGCCTATACGAGCAGTACTTC CASSPRREGLYEQYF
. TRBJ1-2 TRBV28 few TGTGCCAGCAGTCCCCGGGGTGTTGGGGAGAAAGGCTACACCTTC CASSPRGVGEKGYTF
. TRBJ1-1 TRBV29-1 once TGCAGCGTCCAGGACGGAAACACTGAAGCTTTCTTC CSVQDGNTEAFF
. TRBJ2-1 TRBV4-2 few TGTGCCAGCAGCCGGCAGCGGGACAGCTCCTACAATGAGCAGTTCTTC CASSRQRDSSYNEQFF
TRBD1 TRBJ1-3 TRBV7-2 . TGTGCCAGCAGCTTCGGACAGGGGAGATCTGGAAACACCATATATTTT CASSFGQGRSGNTIYF
. TRBJ1-2 TRBV5-1 . TGCGCCAGCAGCTCTCCGGGACTGGGGGACTATGGCTACACCTTC CASSSPGLGDYGYTF
. TRBJ2-7 TRBV18 . TGTGCCAGCTCAACGACAGTGGACCATCCACGTGAGCAGTACTTC CASSTTVDHPREQYF
. TRBJ2-7 TRBV10-2 . TGCGCCAGCCGCACAGATACGGATTCCTACGAGCAGTACTTC CASRTDTDSYEQYF
. TRBJ1-1 TRBV7-8 . TGTGCCAGCAGCCCCTGGAGGTGGAAAGGGATGAACACTGAAGCTTTCTTT CASSPWRWKGMNTEAFF
. TRBJ1-1 TRBV5-6 . TGTGCCAGCAGCGCGTACTTGAGATCCTTGGGCGCTGAAGCTTTCTTT CASSAYLRSLGAEAFF
TRBD2 TRBJ2-1 TRBV13 . TGTGCCAGCAGCTTATTTAGCGGGAGATCCTACAATGAGCAGTTCTTC CASSLFSGRSYNEQFF
. TRBJ1-2 TRBV5-5 . TGTGCCAGCAGCTTGGCCAGGAGTGGCTACACCTTC CASSLARSGYTF
. TRBJ1-2 TRBV28 . TGTGCCAGCAGTCCCCCGAGTGCCCGCTATGGCTACACCTTC CASSPPSARYGYTF
. TRBJ1-1 TRBV29-1 . TGCAGCGCTACCCAAAAGGGGGGCCCTGAAGCTTTCTTT CSATQKGGPEAFF
. TRBJ2-3 TRBV7-3 . TGTGCCAGCAGCCGGGACTCTTCTAGCACAGATACGCAGTATTTT CASSRDSSSTDTQYF
TRBD1 TRBJ1-5 TRBV19 . TGTGCCAGTAAGGTCGGGAGGGGGCAGGGAGATCAGCCCCAGCATTTT CASKVGRGQGDQPQHF
TRBD1 TRBJ2-7 TRBV7-9 few TGTGCCAGCATCGCCGACCCGGGACAGGGGAAGGGGGCCTACGAGCAGTACTTC CASIADPGQGKGAYEQYF
. TRBJ1-1 TRBV11-2 . TGTGCCAGCAGCCCAGAGGGAATGAACACTGAAGCTTTCTTT CASSPEGMNTEAFF
TRBD2 TRBJ2-1 TRBV4-2 . TGTGCCAGCAGCCAAGAAGCGTTGGCTAGCGGAAGGGTTAGCTACAATGAGCAGTTCTTC CASSQEALASGRVSYNEQFF
TRBD2 TRBJ2-5 TRBV28 . TGTGCCAGCAGTCTCGGACTAGCGGGAGGGGAGACGACCCAGTACTTC CASSLGLAGGETTQYF
TRBD1 TRBJ2-3 TRBV7-2 . TGTGCCAGCAGCCCCGGACAGGGCTTGGCAGATACGCAGTATTTT CASSPGQGLADTQYF
TRBD2 TRBJ2-2 TRBV5-4 . TGTGCCAGCAGCGAAGCCCTAACTAGCGGCACCGGGGAGCTGTTTTTT CASSEALTSGTGELFF
. TRBJ1-2 TRBV20-1 . TGCAGTGCTTTTTTGGGAAATGGCTACACCTTC CSAFLGNGYTF
. TRBJ2-1 TRBV9 . TGTGCCAGCAGCGTAACTGGAGAGGGCGTGGATGAGCAGTTCTTC CASSVTGEGVDEQFF
. TRBJ2-3 TRBV7-9 . TGTGCCAGCAGCCGGGACGGGACAGATACGCAGTATTTT CASSRDGTDTQYF
TRBD2 TRBJ2-5 TRBV4-2 . TGTGCCAGCAGCCATGGGACTAGCGGGGGGGCCTTGGGCCAAGAGACCCAGTACTTC CASSHGTSGGALGQETQYF
. TRBJ2-2 TRBV7-7 . TGTGCTAGCAGCGTTAGCCCCCAGGGGGGGGAGCTGTTTTTT CASSVSPQGGELFF
TRBD1 TRBJ2-7 TRBV5-1 . TGCGCCAGCAGCTATCAGACAGGGGTTGCGACTTACGAGCAGTACTTC CASSYQTGVATYEQYF
. TRBJ2-3 TRBV4-2 . TGTGCCAGCAGCCAAGCTATAGGCACTTCGGTTGGAGATACGCAGTATTTT CASSQAIGTSVGDTQYF
TRBD1 TRBJ2-3 TRBV6-1 . TGTGCCAGCAGACCCGGACAGGGCCGCACAGATACGCAGTATTTT CASRPGQGRTDTQYF
. TRBJ1-3 TRBV7-8 . TGTGCCAGCAGCTTAGGGACCACTGGAAACACCATATATTTT CASSLGTTGNTIYF
. TRBJ2-7 TRBV20-1 . TGCAGTGCTAGAGTCACTAGCGAGCAGTACTTC CSARVTSEQYF
. TRBJ2-2 TRBV6-1 . TGTGCCAGCAGTAACACCGGGGAGCTGTTTTTT CASSNTGELFF
. TRBJ1-2 TRBV29-1 . TGCAGCGTTGAAGGCAGCTATGGCTACACCTTC CSVEGSYGYTF
. TRBJ1-5 TRBV7-2 . TGTGCCAGCAGCTTAGAGAGGGGTCAGCCCCAGCATTTT CASSLERGQPQHF
. TRBJ2-2 TRBV25-1 medium-sized TGTGCCAGCAGTGAAGGGAAGAGAAACACCGGGGAGCTGTTTTTT CASSEGKRNTGELFF
. TRBJ1-5 TRBV7-9 . TGTGCCAGCAGCTTAGGTGCGGGGGCACAACAGCCCCAGCATTTT CASSLGAGAQQPQHF
. TRBJ1-2 TRBV4-1 . TGCGCCAGCAGCCTCCTGGGGAGGCCCGACTATGGCTACACCTTC CASSLLGRPDYGYTF
. TRBJ2-2 TRBV6-1 . TGTGCCAGCATGCGAGGGGCTGCCCCAACCGGGGAGCTGTTTTTT CASMRGAAPTGELFF
. TRBJ2-7 TRBV5-1 . TGCGCCAGCAGCTTGGGCTTTGCGGGCCTAAGCTCCTACGAGCAGTACTTC CASSLGFAGLSSYEQYF
. TRBJ2-7 TRBV7-8 . TGTGCCAGCAGCTTAGCATCGAGGTACGAGCAGTACTTC CASSLASRYEQYF
. TRBJ1-3 TRBV20-1 . TGCAGTGCTGGATGGGGAAACACCATATATTTT CSAGWGNTIYF
. TRBJ2-1 TRBV6-1 . TGTGCCAGCAGTGAAGCGGCAGGGATCCGGGCTGAGCAGTTCTTC CASSEAAGIRAEQFF
. TRBJ1-6 TRBV6-6 . TGTGCCAGCACAGGAGTCCTTAATTCACTCCTCCACTTT CASTGVLNSLLHF
TRBD1 TRBJ1-2 TRBV5-8 once TGTGCCAGCAGCTTGTACCAGGGGGCAAGCGGCTACACCTTC CASSLYQGASGYTF
. TRBJ1-5 TRBV19 few TGTGCCAGTAGTATAGATGAACATCAGCCCCAGCATTTT CASSIDEHQPQHF
TRBD2 TRBJ2-5 TRBV7-3 . TGTGCCAGCAGCTTATTCGCTAGCGGGAGTAAAGAGACCCAGTACTTC CASSLFASGSKETQYF
. TRBJ2-3 TRBV7-3 . TGTGCCAGCAGCTTAAACGGGGGAGATACGCAGTATTTT CASSLNGGDTQYF
TRBD1 TRBJ2-3 TRBV6-4 . TGTGCCAGCAGTGGGACAGGGGGCACAGATACGCAGTATTTT CASSGTGGTDTQYF